Included here is one TCR beta chain sequence, with context. The target antigen is unknown. The sample originates from a study of cytomegalovirus exposure and HLA in healthy donors. Study-level findings and limits: Roughly uniform sequencing depth across donors was assumed, possibly incorrectly. Later analysis revealed greater clonal expansion in HLA-associated TCR beta chains than in equally common others.

V lost 5 bases to trimming and J lost 4 bases, with 21 bases between them. The germline V gene encodes CDR1 MNHEY and CDR2 SMNVEV (reference sequence). This CDR3 has 18 residues. The PCR contained 60 Vbeta and 13 Jbeta primers. Original analysis: Later, some 79 million unique TCR beta chains were counted in an analysis, and approximately 9.9 million of them were shared. Clones were read by immunoSEQ multiplex PCR, and TCRdb kept only the in-frame ones, dropping some. That table gives V, J and clone size, and the DNA gave D and trimming. The sample includes about 130,000 clones, 65% to 90% of them seen just once.

The chain couples TRBV27 to TRBJ1-6; possibly TRBD1 for D (5 bases). What was sequenced was PBMCs. The clonotype was recovered from a man aged 50-60 years in good health and CMV-seronegative. DNA for the CDR3: TGTGCCAGCAGTCTCCTCCCCCAAAGACAGTCTTATAATTCACCCCTCCACTTT. This translates into CASSLLPQRQSYNSPLHF.